These T cell receptor beta chains were read from a single sample in a study of molecular identifiers for immune sequencing clone quantification. Using its own MiXCR run on the PCR reads, TCRdb lists one record per CDR3 protein. The table includes about 640,000 distinct CDR3 sequences, just under 20% detected once. Input material: naive CD8+ T cells from blood, with Jurkat cell RNA spiked in. These receptor sequences come from a human donor in good health. Some libraries in this study had Jurkat cell RNA spiked in. CDR3s include the opening cysteine and the closing phenylalanine or tryptophan. A D gene is named only where the DNA matches it firmly. Clone size is shown for a subset of rows, as once, few, many or a class of expanded clone.

clone_size: NA; v_call: TRBV7-9; cdr3_length: 17; d_call: TRBD2; j_call: TRBJ2-1; cdr3_aa: CASSSQGLAGPFDEQFF; cdr3_nt: TGTGCCAGCAGCTCACAGGGACTAGCGGGACCCTTCGATGAGCAGTTCTTC
clone_size: NA; v_call: TRBV6-1; cdr3_length: 15; d_call: NA; j_call: TRBJ2-2; cdr3_aa: CALGFFEGNTGELFF; cdr3_nt: TGTGCACTTGGATTTTTTGAGGGGAACACCGGGGAGCTGTTTTTT
clone_size: few; v_call: TRBV10-2; cdr3_length: 13; d_call: NA; j_call: TRBJ1-2; cdr3_aa: CASSGISNYGYTF; cdr3_nt: TGCGCCAGCAGTGGTATAAGTAACTATGGCTACACCTTC
clone_size: many; v_call: TRBV6-1; cdr3_length: 16; d_call: NA; j_call: TRBJ1-2; cdr3_aa: CASSETGSGTFYGYTF; cdr3_nt: TGTGCCAGCAGTGAAACGGGATCGGGCACCTTCTATGGCTACACCTTC
clone_size: many; v_call: TRBV6-1; cdr3_length: 17; d_call: NA; j_call: TRBJ1-5; cdr3_aa: CASSEAGWRVSNQPQHF; cdr3_nt: TGTGCCAGCAGTGAAGCAGGGTGGAGGGTTAGCAATCAGCCCCAGCATTTT
clone_size: many; v_call: TRBV3-1; cdr3_length: 15; d_call: NA; j_call: TRBJ1-3; cdr3_aa: CASSQGHGPGDTIYF; cdr3_nt: TGTGCCAGCAGCCAAGGCCACGGCCCGGGAGACACCATATATTTT
clone_size: many; v_call: TRBV29-1; cdr3_length: 14; d_call: NA; j_call: TRBJ2-1; cdr3_aa: CSVLPPGRYNEQFF; cdr3_nt: TGCAGCGTCCTCCCTCCGGGGCGCTACAATGAGCAGTTCTTC
clone_size: many; v_call: TRBV14; cdr3_length: 13; d_call: NA; j_call: TRBJ2-7; cdr3_aa: CASSHGRAYEQYF; cdr3_nt: TGTGCCAGCAGCCACGGTAGGGCCTACGAGCAGTACTTC
clone_size: few; v_call: TRBV14; cdr3_length: 13; d_call: NA; j_call: TRBJ2-1; cdr3_aa: CASSLRGSDEQFF; cdr3_nt: TGTGCCAGCAGCCTCAGGGGTAGTGATGAGCAGTTCTTC
clone_size: NA; v_call: TRBV11-3; cdr3_length: 15; d_call: TRBD1; j_call: TRBJ2-1; cdr3_aa: CASSPGTASYNEQFF; cdr3_nt: TGTGCCAGCAGCCCCGGGACAGCCTCCTACAATGAGCAGTTCTTC
clone_size: NA; v_call: TRBV13; cdr3_length: 15; d_call: NA; j_call: TRBJ2-5; cdr3_aa: CASSPAGWGLETQYF; cdr3_nt: TGTGCCAGCAGCCCAGCCGGGTGGGGGCTGGAGACCCAGTACTTC
clone_size: many; v_call: TRBV5-4; cdr3_length: 17; d_call: TRBD2; j_call: TRBJ2-3; cdr3_aa: CASSFGTSGSGPDTQYF; cdr3_nt: TGTGCCAGCAGCTTTGGGACTAGCGGGAGCGGGCCAGATACGCAGTATTTT
clone_size: many; v_call: TRBV27; cdr3_length: 15; d_call: NA; j_call: TRBJ2-5; cdr3_aa: CASRLDIGPGQTQYF; cdr3_nt: TGTGCCAGCCGCCTGGACATTGGCCCCGGTCAGACCCAGTACTTC
clone_size: NA; v_call: TRBV11-2; cdr3_length: 16; d_call: TRBD2; j_call: TRBJ2-7; cdr3_aa: CASSLRTSGAPYEQYF; cdr3_nt: TGTGCCAGCAGCCTCCGGACTAGCGGGGCCCCCTACGAGCAGTACTTC
clone_size: NA; v_call: TRBV2; cdr3_length: 13; d_call: TRBD1; j_call: TRBJ2-7; cdr3_aa: CASGTVTTYEQYF; cdr3_nt: TGTGCCAGCGGGACAGTAACCACTTACGAGCAGTACTTC